Listed below are T cell receptor beta chains from one sample, sequenced in a study of lymphopenia after photon versus proton radiotherapy. TCRdb keeps only in-frame clones here, not all; method: immunoSEQ multiplex PCR. The sample includes some 42,000 clones, approximately 83% of them seen just once. The sequences come from peripheral blood, collected from a patient treated with proton-based radiotherapy. The origin of the receptors is a woman between 70 and 85 years old with pancreatic cancer. Both conserved end residues are part of each CDR3. A D gene is named only where the DNA matches it firmly. For some rows the clone size is stated as once, few or many, or as a class when expanded; others skip it.

cdr3_length: 14; v_call: TRBV7-2; j_call: TRBJ2-1; clone_size: .; d_call: TRBD2; cdr3_nt: TGTGCCAGCAGCTTAGTCCCTCCACTAGCGGAGCAGTTCTTC; cdr3_aa: CASSLVPPLAEQFF
cdr3_length: 15; v_call: TRBV5-1; j_call: TRBJ2-7; clone_size: .; d_call: TRBD2; cdr3_nt: TGCGCCAGCAGCCAGGGACTAGCCCAGACTTACGAGCAGTACTTC; cdr3_aa: CASSQGLAQTYEQYF
cdr3_length: 14; v_call: TRBV29-1; j_call: TRBJ1-1; clone_size: .; d_call: .; cdr3_nt: TGCAGCGTTGCCAGGGTCTCCTCGGGCACTGAAGCTTTCTTT; cdr3_aa: CSVARVSSGTEAFF
cdr3_length: 17; v_call: TRBV5-1; j_call: TRBJ1-4; clone_size: .; d_call: .; cdr3_nt: TGCGCCAGCAGCTTGAGCCACGGCGGGGCAACTAATGAAAAACTGTTTTTT; cdr3_aa: CASSLSHGGATNEKLFF
cdr3_length: 14; v_call: TRBV5-6; j_call: TRBJ1-2; clone_size: .; d_call: TRBD1; cdr3_nt: TGTGCCAGCAGTCCGGGACAGCTAGATTATGGCTACACCTTC; cdr3_aa: CASSPGQLDYGYTF
cdr3_length: 14; v_call: TRBV18; j_call: TRBJ1-1; clone_size: .; d_call: .; cdr3_nt: TGTGCCAGCTCCAACCCGGGGCTGAACACTGAAGCTTTCTTT; cdr3_aa: CASSNPGLNTEAFF
cdr3_length: 14; v_call: TRBV19; j_call: TRBJ2-1; clone_size: .; d_call: TRBD2; cdr3_nt: TGTGCCAGTGGGGGGGGTCTTACAGGCAGTGAGCAGTTCTTC; cdr3_aa: CASGGGLTGSEQFF
cdr3_length: 16; v_call: TRBV5-6; j_call: TRBJ2-7; clone_size: .; d_call: .; cdr3_nt: TGTGCCAGCAGCTCTCGGTTTGGCGCAAGCTCCTACGAGCAGTACTTC; cdr3_aa: CASSSRFGASSYEQYF
cdr3_length: 13; v_call: TRBV7-9; j_call: TRBJ1-3; clone_size: .; d_call: .; cdr3_nt: TGTGCCAGCAGCTTGGAGGCTGGAAACACCATATATTTT; cdr3_aa: CASSLEAGNTIYF
cdr3_length: 14; v_call: TRBV7-2; j_call: TRBJ2-5; clone_size: .; d_call: TRBD2; cdr3_nt: TGTGCCAGCAGCTTACAAGCGGGGCAAGAGACCCAGTACTTC; cdr3_aa: CASSLQAGQETQYF
cdr3_length: 13; v_call: TRBV11-1; j_call: TRBJ2-7; clone_size: .; d_call: TRBD1; cdr3_nt: TGTGCCAGCAGTTATGGACAGGGCCTCGAGCAGTACTTC; cdr3_aa: CASSYGQGLEQYF
cdr3_length: 17; v_call: TRBV19; j_call: TRBJ2-2; clone_size: .; d_call: TRBD2; cdr3_nt: TGTGCCAGTAGTAGACTAGCGGGAGGTTTCGACACCGGGGAGCTGTTTTTT; cdr3_aa: CASSRLAGGFDTGELFF
cdr3_length: 12; v_call: TRBV29-1; j_call: TRBJ2-1; clone_size: .; d_call: TRBD2; cdr3_nt: TGCAGCGGGGGGGACTACTACAATGAGCAGTTCTTC; cdr3_aa: CSGGDYYNEQFF
cdr3_length: 13; v_call: TRBV5-4; j_call: TRBJ1-5; clone_size: .; d_call: .; cdr3_nt: TGTGCCAGCTCGAGGGGACGGAATCAGCCCCAGCATTTT; cdr3_aa: CASSRGRNQPQHF
cdr3_length: 17; v_call: TRBV9; j_call: TRBJ2-7; clone_size: .; d_call: TRBD1; cdr3_nt: TGTGCCAGCAGCGGAGGGGGCCGGGACCGACGCTCCTACGAGCAGTACTTC; cdr3_aa: CASSGGGRDRRSYEQYF
cdr3_length: 16; v_call: TRBV28; j_call: TRBJ2-3; clone_size: .; d_call: TRBD2; cdr3_nt: TGTGCCAGCAGTTTATGGGCTAGCGGGGGCACAGATACGCAGTATTTT; cdr3_aa: CASSLWASGGTDTQYF
cdr3_length: 14; v_call: TRBV28; j_call: TRBJ1-4; clone_size: .; d_call: .; cdr3_nt: TGTGCCAGCAGGACGACGCGTGGAGATGAAAAACTGTTTTTT; cdr3_aa: CASRTTRGDEKLFF
cdr3_length: 15; v_call: TRBV5-1; j_call: TRBJ1-6; clone_size: .; d_call: .; cdr3_nt: TGCGCCAGCAGCTTGATTCCGGGGAAATCCTCACCCCTCCACTTT; cdr3_aa: CASSLIPGKSSPLHF
cdr3_length: 13; v_call: TRBV9; j_call: TRBJ1-1; clone_size: .; d_call: .; cdr3_nt: TGTGCCAGCAGCGCCGGGAGGGGCACTGAAGCTTTCTTT; cdr3_aa: CASSAGRGTEAFF
cdr3_length: 14; v_call: TRBV28; j_call: TRBJ2-4; clone_size: .; d_call: .; cdr3_nt: TGTGCCAGCACCGGTCGGGGGGCCAAAAACATTCAGTACTTC; cdr3_aa: CASTGRGAKNIQYF
cdr3_length: 15; v_call: TRBV5-8; j_call: TRBJ1-1; clone_size: .; d_call: .; cdr3_nt: TGTGCCAGCAGCTGGGTAGGGCTCATGAACACTGAAGCTTTCTTT; cdr3_aa: CASSWVGLMNTEAFF
cdr3_length: 16; v_call: TRBV9; j_call: TRBJ2-7; clone_size: .; d_call: TRBD2; cdr3_nt: TGTGCCAGCAGCCCTAACCCGGGTAGCGGGAGCCACGAGCAGTACTTC; cdr3_aa: CASSPNPGSGSHEQYF
cdr3_length: 13; v_call: TRBV28; j_call: TRBJ1-2; clone_size: .; d_call: .; cdr3_nt: TGTGCCAGCAGTTTGGGGGTTAACTATGGCTACACCTTC; cdr3_aa: CASSLGVNYGYTF
cdr3_length: 15; v_call: TRBV9; j_call: TRBJ1-4; clone_size: .; d_call: .; cdr3_nt: TGTGCCAGCAGCTTAACCCCGGCAACTAATGAAAAACTGTTTTTT; cdr3_aa: CASSLTPATNEKLFF
cdr3_length: 12; v_call: TRBV18; j_call: TRBJ2-3; clone_size: .; d_call: .; cdr3_nt: TGTGCCAGCTCACCGATCGGGGATACGCAGTATTTT; cdr3_aa: CASSPIGDTQYF
cdr3_length: 16; v_call: TRBV18; j_call: TRBJ2-3; clone_size: .; d_call: TRBD2; cdr3_nt: TGTGCCAGCTCACCACGACTAGCGGGAAGCACAGATACGCAGTATTTT; cdr3_aa: CASSPRLAGSTDTQYF
cdr3_length: 14; v_call: TRBV10-1; j_call: TRBJ1-1; clone_size: .; d_call: .; cdr3_nt: TGCGCCAGCAGGAAGGGGCTGGAGAACACTGAAGCTTTCTTT; cdr3_aa: CASRKGLENTEAFF
cdr3_length: 14; v_call: TRBV14; j_call: TRBJ2-2; clone_size: .; d_call: .; cdr3_nt: TGTGCCAGCAGCCAAGATCTCGGCACCGGGGAGCTGTTTTTT; cdr3_aa: CASSQDLGTGELFF
cdr3_length: 17; v_call: TRBV7-8; j_call: TRBJ2-3; clone_size: .; d_call: .; cdr3_nt: TGTGCCAGCAGCCGCTGGGGGGGGGACAAACTGACAGATACGCAGTATTTT; cdr3_aa: CASSRWGGDKLTDTQYF
cdr3_length: 14; v_call: TRBV2; j_call: TRBJ2-5; clone_size: .; d_call: .; cdr3_nt: TGTGCCAGCAGTGAATCCGGCAGGTTGGAGACCCAGTACTTC; cdr3_aa: CASSESGRLETQYF
cdr3_length: 12; v_call: TRBV2; j_call: TRBJ2-7; clone_size: .; d_call: .; cdr3_nt: TGTGCCAGCCGTATGGATTCCTACGAGCAGTACTTC; cdr3_aa: CASRMDSYEQYF
cdr3_length: 13; v_call: TRBV30; j_call: TRBJ1-3; clone_size: .; d_call: .; cdr3_nt: TGTGCCTGGAGCCTACAGGGTGGGCACACCATATATTTT; cdr3_aa: CAWSLQGGHTIYF
cdr3_length: 14; v_call: TRBV19; j_call: TRBJ2-7; clone_size: .; d_call: .; cdr3_nt: TGTGCCAGTAGTACACGGGACACGTCCTACGAGCAGTACTTC; cdr3_aa: CASSTRDTSYEQYF
cdr3_length: 16; v_call: TRBV9; j_call: TRBJ2-3; clone_size: .; d_call: .; cdr3_nt: TGTGCCAGCAGCGTGACAACAGGAAGTAGCACAGATACGCAGTATTTT; cdr3_aa: CASSVTTGSSTDTQYF
cdr3_length: 15; v_call: TRBV7-9; j_call: TRBJ2-3; clone_size: .; d_call: .; cdr3_nt: TGTGCCAGCAGCTTAGCGTCCCCAAGCACAGATACGCAGTATTTT; cdr3_aa: CASSLASPSTDTQYF
cdr3_length: 18; v_call: TRBV9; j_call: TRBJ2-5; clone_size: .; d_call: TRBD2; cdr3_nt: TGTGCCAGCAGCGTAGAAGGGACTAGCGGGAGGGTCGGGGAGACCCAGTACTTC; cdr3_aa: CASSVEGTSGRVGETQYF
cdr3_length: 15; v_call: TRBV28; j_call: TRBJ2-2; clone_size: .; d_call: .; cdr3_nt: TGTGCCAGCAGCCTAACCGACGCGACGGGCGGGGAGCTGTTTTTT; cdr3_aa: CASSLTDATGGELFF
cdr3_length: 14; v_call: TRBV10-3; j_call: TRBJ1-1; clone_size: .; d_call: .; cdr3_nt: TGTGCCATCAGTGGCCTGGACAGCCTAACTGAAGCTTTCTTT; cdr3_aa: CAISGLDSLTEAFF
cdr3_length: 16; v_call: TRBV4-3; j_call: TRBJ1-4; clone_size: .; d_call: TRBD1; cdr3_nt: TGCGCCAGCAGCCAAGGACAGGGGTATGAAGGCGAAAAACTGTTTTTT; cdr3_aa: CASSQGQGYEGEKLFF
cdr3_length: 12; v_call: TRBV18; j_call: TRBJ2-5; clone_size: .; d_call: .; cdr3_nt: TGTGCCAGCTCACCCTACCAAGAGACCCAGTACTTC; cdr3_aa: CASSPYQETQYF
cdr3_length: 8; v_call: TRBV20-1; j_call: TRBJ1-1; clone_size: .; d_call: .; cdr3_nt: TGCAGTGCTAGAAGGACTTTCTTT; cdr3_aa: CSARRTFF
cdr3_length: 14; v_call: TRBV27; j_call: TRBJ2-3; clone_size: .; d_call: .; cdr3_nt: TGTGCCAGCAGACCCGCAGGACTCACAGATACGCAGTATTTT; cdr3_aa: CASRPAGLTDTQYF
cdr3_length: 15; v_call: TRBV18; j_call: TRBJ2-7; clone_size: .; d_call: .; cdr3_nt: TGTGCCAGCTCACCAAAGGCAGGATCCTCTGGGGAGCAGTACTTC; cdr3_aa: CASSPKAGSSGEQYF
cdr3_length: 12; v_call: TRBV19; j_call: TRBJ2-7; clone_size: .; d_call: .; cdr3_nt: TGTGCCAGTTCCGGAGTCGACTACGAGCAGTACTTC; cdr3_aa: CASSGVDYEQYF
cdr3_length: 13; v_call: TRBV28; j_call: TRBJ1-1; clone_size: .; d_call: TRBD1; cdr3_nt: TGTGCCAGCAGATCCCCACAGGGGGCGGAAGCTTTCTTT; cdr3_aa: CASRSPQGAEAFF
cdr3_length: 17; v_call: TRBV30; j_call: TRBJ2-1; clone_size: .; d_call: TRBD2; cdr3_nt: TGTGCCTGGGCATTTACTAGCGGGAGGGCCCTTCACAATGAGCAGTTCTTC; cdr3_aa: CAWAFTSGRALHNEQFF
cdr3_length: 13; v_call: TRBV15; j_call: TRBJ1-5; clone_size: .; d_call: .; cdr3_nt: TGTGCCACCAGCAGAGATTGGACGCCGCCCCAGCATTTT; cdr3_aa: CATSRDWTPPQHF
cdr3_length: 16; v_call: TRBV27; j_call: TRBJ2-7; clone_size: .; d_call: TRBD1; cdr3_nt: TGTGCCAGCAGTCCCCCAGGACAGGGGGGAACCTACGAGCAGTACTTC; cdr3_aa: CASSPPGQGGTYEQYF
cdr3_length: 13; v_call: TRBV6-5; j_call: TRBJ2-2; clone_size: .; d_call: .; cdr3_nt: TGTGCCAGCAGTTCCAGGGTTACCGGGGAGCTGTTTTTT; cdr3_aa: CASSSRVTGELFF
cdr3_length: 16; v_call: TRBV28; j_call: TRBJ1-5; clone_size: .; d_call: .; cdr3_nt: TGTGCCAGCAGAGATTCAGGGGTGAGTAGCAATCAGCCCCAGCATTTT; cdr3_aa: CASRDSGVSSNQPQHF
cdr3_length: 16; v_call: TRBV7-2; j_call: TRBJ2-1; clone_size: .; d_call: TRBD2; cdr3_nt: TGTGCCAGCAGCGCGCGGACTAGCGGATCCCACAATGAGCAGTTCTTC; cdr3_aa: CASSARTSGSHNEQFF
cdr3_length: 15; v_call: TRBV5-1; j_call: TRBJ1-1; clone_size: few; d_call: .; cdr3_nt: TGCGCCAGCAGCTTGTCTGGGGGGAGGGACACTGAAGCTTTCTTT; cdr3_aa: CASSLSGGRDTEAFF
cdr3_length: 17; v_call: TRBV19; j_call: TRBJ1-5; clone_size: few; d_call: .; cdr3_nt: TGTGCCAGTAGTATGGCTGCCTCCAGGGGAGCGGATCAGCCCCAGCATTTT; cdr3_aa: CASSMAASRGADQPQHF
cdr3_length: 15; v_call: TRBV6-5; j_call: TRBJ2-7; clone_size: .; d_call: TRBD2; cdr3_nt: TGTGCCAGCAGTCCACCGACTAGCGGGAGACACGAGCAGTACTTC; cdr3_aa: CASSPPTSGRHEQYF
cdr3_length: 13; v_call: TRBV14; j_call: TRBJ1-2; clone_size: .; d_call: .; cdr3_nt: TGTGCCAGCAGCCAGGGCATACTCTATGGCTACACCTTC; cdr3_aa: CASSQGILYGYTF
cdr3_length: 15; v_call: TRBV4-2; j_call: TRBJ2-7; clone_size: .; d_call: TRBD2; cdr3_nt: TGTGCCAGCAGTAGGCCACTAGCGGACGAGGGAGAGCAGTACTTC; cdr3_aa: CASSRPLADEGEQYF
cdr3_length: 14; v_call: TRBV7-2; j_call: TRBJ2-1; clone_size: once; d_call: .; cdr3_nt: TGTGCCAGCAGCTCCCGAGGACCCCACAATGAGCAGTTCTTC; cdr3_aa: CASSSRGPHNEQFF
cdr3_length: 15; v_call: TRBV15; j_call: TRBJ1-6; clone_size: .; d_call: .; cdr3_nt: TGTGCCACCAACGACAGGACCTCCTATAATTCACCCCTCCACTTT; cdr3_aa: CATNDRTSYNSPLHF
cdr3_length: 18; v_call: TRBV21-1; j_call: TRBJ2-7; clone_size: .; d_call: .; cdr3_nt: TGTGCCAGCAGCAAAGTAGTATCCCCCGGTTTGAATTCCTACGAGCAGTACTTC; cdr3_aa: CASSKVVSPGLNSYEQYF